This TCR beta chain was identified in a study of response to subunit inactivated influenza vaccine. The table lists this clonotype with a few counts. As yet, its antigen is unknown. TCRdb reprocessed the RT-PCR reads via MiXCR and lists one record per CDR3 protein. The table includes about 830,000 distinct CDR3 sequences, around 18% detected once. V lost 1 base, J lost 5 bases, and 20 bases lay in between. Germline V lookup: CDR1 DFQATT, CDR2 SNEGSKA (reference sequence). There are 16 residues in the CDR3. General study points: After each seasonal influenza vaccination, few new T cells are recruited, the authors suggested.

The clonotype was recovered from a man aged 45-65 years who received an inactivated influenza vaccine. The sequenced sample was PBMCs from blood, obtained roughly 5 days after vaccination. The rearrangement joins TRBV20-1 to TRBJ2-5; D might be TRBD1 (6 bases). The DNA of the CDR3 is TGCAGTGCTAGAGGACCACCTACAGGGACCCGGGAGACCCAGTACTTC. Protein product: CSARGPPTGTRETQYF.